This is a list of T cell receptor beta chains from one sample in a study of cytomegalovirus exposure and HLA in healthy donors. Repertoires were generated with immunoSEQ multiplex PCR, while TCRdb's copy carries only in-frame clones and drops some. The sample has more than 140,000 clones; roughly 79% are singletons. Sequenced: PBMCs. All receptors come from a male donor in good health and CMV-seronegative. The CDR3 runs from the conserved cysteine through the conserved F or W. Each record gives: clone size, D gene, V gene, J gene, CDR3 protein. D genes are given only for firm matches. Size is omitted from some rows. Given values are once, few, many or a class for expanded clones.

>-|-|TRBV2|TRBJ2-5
CASKQGLRQETQYF
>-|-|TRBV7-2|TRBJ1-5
CASNQGGNQPQHF
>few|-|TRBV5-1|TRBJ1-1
CASSLGGQIEAFF
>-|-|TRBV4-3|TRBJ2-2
CASSQDQLRGGLNTGELFF
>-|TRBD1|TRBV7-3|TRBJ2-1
CASSSWTGGYDEQFF
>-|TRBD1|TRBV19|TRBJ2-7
CASSINRGPVSEQYF
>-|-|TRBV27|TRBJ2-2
CASSFISGNTGELFF
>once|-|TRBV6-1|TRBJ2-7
CASRPSLGTRNEQYF
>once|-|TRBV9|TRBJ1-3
CASSVESRRDGNTIYF
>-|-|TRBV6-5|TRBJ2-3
CASSDRTDTQYF
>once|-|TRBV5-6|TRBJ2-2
CASSLIGRGNTGELFF
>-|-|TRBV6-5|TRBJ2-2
CASGGKGTGELFF
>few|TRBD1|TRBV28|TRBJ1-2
CASSTDRAPRGYTF
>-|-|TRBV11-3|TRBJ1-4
CASASGRDFEKLFF
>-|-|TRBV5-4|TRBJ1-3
CASSQTPGVYSYGNTIYF
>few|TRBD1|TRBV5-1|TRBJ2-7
CASSLLGQGYEQYF
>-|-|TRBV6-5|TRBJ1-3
CASSRETGGGNTIYF
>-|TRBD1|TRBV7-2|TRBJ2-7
CASSSYGTGAGEQYF
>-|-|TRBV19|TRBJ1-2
CASSIEAGTGYTF